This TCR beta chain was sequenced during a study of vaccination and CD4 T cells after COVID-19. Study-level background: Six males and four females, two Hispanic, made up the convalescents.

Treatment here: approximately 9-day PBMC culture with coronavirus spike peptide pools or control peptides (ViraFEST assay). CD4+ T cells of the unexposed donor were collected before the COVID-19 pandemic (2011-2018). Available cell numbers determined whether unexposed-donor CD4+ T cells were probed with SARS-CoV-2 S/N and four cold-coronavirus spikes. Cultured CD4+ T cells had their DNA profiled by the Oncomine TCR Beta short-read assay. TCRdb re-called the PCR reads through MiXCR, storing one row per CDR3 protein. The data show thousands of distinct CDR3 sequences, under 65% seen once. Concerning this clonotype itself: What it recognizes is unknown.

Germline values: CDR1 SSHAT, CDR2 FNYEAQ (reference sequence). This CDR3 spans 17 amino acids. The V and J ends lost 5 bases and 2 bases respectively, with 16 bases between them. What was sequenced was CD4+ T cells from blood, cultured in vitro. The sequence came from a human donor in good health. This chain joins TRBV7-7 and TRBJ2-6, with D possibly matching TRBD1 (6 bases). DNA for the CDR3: TGTGCCAGCAGCGGTCCGTTGGGGGCTCCTGGGGCCAACGTCCTGACTTTC. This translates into CASSGPLGAPGANVLTF. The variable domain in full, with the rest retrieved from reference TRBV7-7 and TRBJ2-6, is GAGVSQSPRYKVTKRGQDVTLRCDPISSHATLYWYQQALGQGPEFLTYFNYEAQPDKSGLPSDRFSAERPEGSISTLTIQRTEQRDSAMYRCASSGPLGAPGANVLTFGAGSRLTVL.